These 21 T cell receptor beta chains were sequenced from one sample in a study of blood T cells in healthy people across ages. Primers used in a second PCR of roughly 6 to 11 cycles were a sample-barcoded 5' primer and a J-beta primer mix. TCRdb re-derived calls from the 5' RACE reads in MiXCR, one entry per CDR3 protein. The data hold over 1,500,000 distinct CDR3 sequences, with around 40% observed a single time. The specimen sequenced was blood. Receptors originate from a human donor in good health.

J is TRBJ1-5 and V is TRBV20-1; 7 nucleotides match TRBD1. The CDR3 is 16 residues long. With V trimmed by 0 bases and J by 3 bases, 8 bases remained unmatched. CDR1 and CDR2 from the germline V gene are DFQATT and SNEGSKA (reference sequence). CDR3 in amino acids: CSARDNPDRDNQPQHF. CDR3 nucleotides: TGCAGTGCTAGAGACAATCCTGACAGGGACAATCAGCCCCAGCATTTT.

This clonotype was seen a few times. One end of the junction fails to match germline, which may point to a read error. This CDR3 is CAGSLNEGGAFF. DNA for the CDR3: TGTGCCGGCAGTTTAAACGAGGGAGGGGCTTTCTTT. This chain uses TRBV28 with TRBJ1-1; D uncertain. Germline V lookup: CDR1 MDHEN, CDR2 SYDVKM. The CDR3 runs 12 residues.

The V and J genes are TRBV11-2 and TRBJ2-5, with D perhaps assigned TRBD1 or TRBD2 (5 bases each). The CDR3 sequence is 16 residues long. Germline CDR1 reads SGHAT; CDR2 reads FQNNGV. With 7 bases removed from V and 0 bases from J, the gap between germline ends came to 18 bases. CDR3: CASNLNHGANQETQYF. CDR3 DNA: TGTGCCAGCAACCTCAACCACGGGGCTAACCAAGAGACCCAGTACTTC.

CDR3 sequence: CSVRGQGSYEQYF. The DNA for the CDR3 is TGCAGCGTGCGGGGACAGGGGTCCTACGAGCAGTACTTC. V is TRBV29-1 and J is TRBJ2-7; 10 bases align to TRBD1. The CDR3 loop spans 13 amino acids. Germline CDR1 reads SQVTM; CDR2 reads ANQGSEA. Unmatched junction bases numbered 3, after V lost 6 bases and J lost 1 base.

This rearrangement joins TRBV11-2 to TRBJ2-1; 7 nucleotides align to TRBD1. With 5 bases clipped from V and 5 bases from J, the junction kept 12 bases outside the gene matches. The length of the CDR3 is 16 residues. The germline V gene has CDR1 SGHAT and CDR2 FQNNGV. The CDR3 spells CASSTTRGRRHNEQFF. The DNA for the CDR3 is TGTGCCAGCAGCACGACGAGGGGGCGCAGGCACAATGAGCAGTTCTTC.

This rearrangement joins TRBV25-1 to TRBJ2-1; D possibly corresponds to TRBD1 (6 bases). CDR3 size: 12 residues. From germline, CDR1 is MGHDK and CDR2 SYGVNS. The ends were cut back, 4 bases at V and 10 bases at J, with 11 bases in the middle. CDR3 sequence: CASSGNRVEQFF. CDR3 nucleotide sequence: TGTGCCAGCAGTGGGAACAGGGTCGAGCAGTTCTTC.

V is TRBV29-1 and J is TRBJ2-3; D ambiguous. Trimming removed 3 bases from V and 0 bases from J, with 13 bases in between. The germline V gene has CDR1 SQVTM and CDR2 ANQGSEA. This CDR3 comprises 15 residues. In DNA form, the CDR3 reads TGCAGCGTTGAGGTCGGCACGAAAAGCACAGATACGCAGTATTTT. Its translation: CSVEVGTKSTDTQYF.

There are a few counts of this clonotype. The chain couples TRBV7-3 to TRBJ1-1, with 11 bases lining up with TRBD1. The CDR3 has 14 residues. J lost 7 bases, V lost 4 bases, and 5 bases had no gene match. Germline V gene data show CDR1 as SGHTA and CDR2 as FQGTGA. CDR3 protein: CASSSVGTGGEAFF. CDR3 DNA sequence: TGTGCCAGCAGCTCTGTAGGGACAGGGGGTGAAGCTTTCTTT.

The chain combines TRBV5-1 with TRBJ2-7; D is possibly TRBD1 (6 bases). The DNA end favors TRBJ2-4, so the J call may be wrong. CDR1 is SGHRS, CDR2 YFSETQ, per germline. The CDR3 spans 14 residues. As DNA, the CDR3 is TGCGCCAGCAGCTCCCAACAGGGCTGGGACATTCAGTACTTC. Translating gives CASSSQQGWDIQYF.

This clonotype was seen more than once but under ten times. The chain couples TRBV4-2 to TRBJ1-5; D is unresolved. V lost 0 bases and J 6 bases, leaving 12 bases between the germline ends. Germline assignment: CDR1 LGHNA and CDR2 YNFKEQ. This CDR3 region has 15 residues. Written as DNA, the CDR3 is TGTGCCAGCAGCCAAGATCGCGGAAACGGTCAGCCCCAGCATTTT. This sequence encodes CASSQDRGNGQPQHF.

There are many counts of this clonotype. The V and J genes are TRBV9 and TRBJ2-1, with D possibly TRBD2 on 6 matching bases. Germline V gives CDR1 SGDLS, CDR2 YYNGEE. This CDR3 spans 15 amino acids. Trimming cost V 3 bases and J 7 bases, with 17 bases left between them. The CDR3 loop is CASSARRGSSNEQFF. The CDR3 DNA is TGTGCCAGCAGCGCGAGGAGGGGAAGTAGTAATGAGCAGTTCTTC. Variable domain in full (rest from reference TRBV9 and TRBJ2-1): DSGVTQTPKHLITATGQRVTLRCSPRSGDLSVYWYQQSLDQGLQFLIQYYNGEERAKGNILERFSAQQFPDLHSELNLSSLELGDSALYFCASSARRGSSNEQFFGPGTRLTVL.

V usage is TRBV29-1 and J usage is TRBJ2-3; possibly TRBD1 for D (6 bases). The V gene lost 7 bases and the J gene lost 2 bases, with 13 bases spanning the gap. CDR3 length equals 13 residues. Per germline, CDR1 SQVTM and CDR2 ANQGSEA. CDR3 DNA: TGCAGCGCTAGGAGGACAGACACAGATACGCAGTATTTT. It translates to CSARRTDTDTQYF.

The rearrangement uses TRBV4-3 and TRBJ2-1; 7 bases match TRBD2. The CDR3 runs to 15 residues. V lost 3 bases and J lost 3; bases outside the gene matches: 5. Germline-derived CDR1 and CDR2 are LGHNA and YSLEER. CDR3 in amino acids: CASSQGLTDYNEQFF. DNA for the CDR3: TGCGCCAGCAGCCAGGGACTAACGGACTACAATGAGCAGTTCTTC.

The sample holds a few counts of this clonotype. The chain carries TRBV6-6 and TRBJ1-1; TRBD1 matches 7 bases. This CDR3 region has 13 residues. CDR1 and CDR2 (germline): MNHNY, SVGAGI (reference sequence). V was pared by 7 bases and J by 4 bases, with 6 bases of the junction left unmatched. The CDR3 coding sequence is TGTGCCAGCAACGAACAGGGGTCCACTGAAGCTTTCTTT. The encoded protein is CASNEQGSTEAFF.

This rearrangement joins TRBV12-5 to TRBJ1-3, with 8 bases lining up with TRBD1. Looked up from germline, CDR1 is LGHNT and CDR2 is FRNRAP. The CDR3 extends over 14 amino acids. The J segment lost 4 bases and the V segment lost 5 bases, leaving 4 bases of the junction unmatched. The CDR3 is CASGMTGAGNTIYF. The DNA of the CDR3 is TGTGCTAGTGGTATGACAGGGGCGGGAAACACCATATATTTT.

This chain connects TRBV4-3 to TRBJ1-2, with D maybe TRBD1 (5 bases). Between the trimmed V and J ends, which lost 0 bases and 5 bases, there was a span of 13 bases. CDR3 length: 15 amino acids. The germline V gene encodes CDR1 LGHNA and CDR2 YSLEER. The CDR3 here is CASSQETTTGYGYTF. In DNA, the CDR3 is TGCGCCAGCAGCCAAGAGACGACTACAGGATATGGCTACACCTTC.

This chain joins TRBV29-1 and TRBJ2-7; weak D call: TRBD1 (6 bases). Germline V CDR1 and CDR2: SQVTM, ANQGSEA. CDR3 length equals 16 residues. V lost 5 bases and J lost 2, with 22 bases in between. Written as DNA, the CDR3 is TGCAGCGTTCAGGGACACGTAAAGGGGGACCCCTACGAGCAGTACTTC. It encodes CSVQGHVKGDPYEQYF.

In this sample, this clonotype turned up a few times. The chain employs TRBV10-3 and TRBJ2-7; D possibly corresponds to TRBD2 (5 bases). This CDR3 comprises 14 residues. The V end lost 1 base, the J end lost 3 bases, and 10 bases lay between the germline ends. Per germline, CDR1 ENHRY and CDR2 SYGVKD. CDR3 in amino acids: CAISEFRELYEQYF. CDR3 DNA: TGTGCCATCAGTGAGTTCCGGGAACTCTACGAGCAGTACTTC.

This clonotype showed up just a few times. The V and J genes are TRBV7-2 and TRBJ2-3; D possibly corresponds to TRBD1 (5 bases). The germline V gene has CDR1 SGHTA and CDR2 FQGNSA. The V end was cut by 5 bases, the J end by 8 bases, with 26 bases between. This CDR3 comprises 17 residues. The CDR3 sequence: CASSRVIQGLGARTQYF. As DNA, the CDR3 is TGTGCCAGCAGCCGAGTAATTCAGGGCCTAGGAGCACGTACGCAGTATTTT. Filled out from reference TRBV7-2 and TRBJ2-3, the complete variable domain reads GAGVSQSPSNKVTEKGKDVELRCDPISGHTALYWYRQSLGQGLEFLIYFQGNSAPDKSGLPSDRFSAERTGGSVSTLTIQRTQQEDSAVYLCASSRVIQGLGARTQYFGPGTRLTVL.

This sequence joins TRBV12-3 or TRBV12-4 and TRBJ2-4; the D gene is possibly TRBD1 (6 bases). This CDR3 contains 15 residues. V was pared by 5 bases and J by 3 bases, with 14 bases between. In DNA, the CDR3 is TGTGCCAGCAGTACCAGGGGTGTGGGCAAAAACATTCAGTACTTC. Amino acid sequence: CASSTRGVGKNIQYF.

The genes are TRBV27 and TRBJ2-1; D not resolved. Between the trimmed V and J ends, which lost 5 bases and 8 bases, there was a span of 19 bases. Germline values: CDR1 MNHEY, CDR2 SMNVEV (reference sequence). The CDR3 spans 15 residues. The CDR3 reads CASSPLPAGVDEQFF. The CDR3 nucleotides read TGTGCCAGCAGTCCCCTCCCGGCAGGTGTGGATGAGCAGTTCTTC.